Listed below are T cell receptor beta chains from one sample, sequenced in a study of blood T cell repertoires in COVID-19. Method: immunoSEQ multiplex PCR; TCRdb's copy keeps in-frame clones and lacks some. The table has roughly 320,000 clones, over 75% seen once; the top ten hold just over 7%. What was sequenced was peripheral blood. All receptors come from a human donor in a cohort sampled during active COVID-19. Both conserved end residues are part of each CDR3. Each record gives: V gene, D gene, clone size, J gene, CDR3 DNA, CDR3 protein. D genes are given only for firm matches. A row's size may be missing; if present it is once, few, many or a size class.

v_call: TRBV4-2
d_call: NA
clone_size: NA
j_call: TRBJ1-6
cdr3_nt: TGTGCCAGCAGCCAAGATCAGGCTGAGTACGTACCCCTCCACTTT
cdr3_aa: CASSQDQAEYVPLHF

v_call: TRBV27
d_call: NA
clone_size: once
j_call: TRBJ2-7
cdr3_nt: TGTGCCAGCAGTTGGGGCCCCCTCTACGAGCAGTACTTC
cdr3_aa: CASSWGPLYEQYF

v_call: TRBV19
d_call: TRBD1
clone_size: NA
j_call: TRBJ1-5
cdr3_nt: TGTGCCAGTAGCCTAGGGACAGGGAATCAGCCCCAGCATTTT
cdr3_aa: CASSLGTGNQPQHF

v_call: TRBV18
d_call: NA
clone_size: NA
j_call: TRBJ1-5
cdr3_nt: TGTGCCAGCTCACCGGCAGGGGAGCAGCCCCAGCATTTT
cdr3_aa: CASSPAGEQPQHF

v_call: TRBV9
d_call: TRBD2
clone_size: NA
j_call: TRBJ2-1
cdr3_nt: TGTGCCAGCAGCGTAGTTCCAGCGGGGGGCGATGAGCAGTTCTTC
cdr3_aa: CASSVVPAGGDEQFF

v_call: TRBV20-1
d_call: NA
clone_size: NA
j_call: TRBJ1-1
cdr3_nt: TGCAGTGCTAGACAGTACACTGAAGCTTTCTTT
cdr3_aa: CSARQYTEAFF

v_call: TRBV5-4
d_call: TRBD1
clone_size: NA
j_call: TRBJ2-1
cdr3_nt: TGTGCCAGCAGCTTTCCCGGGACAGGGGTCGATGAGCAGTTCTTC
cdr3_aa: CASSFPGTGVDEQFF

v_call: TRBV7-3
d_call: NA
clone_size: NA
j_call: TRBJ2-3
cdr3_nt: TGTGCCAGCAGCTTAATAAGTGGACTAGGGGGAGATACGCAGTATTTT
cdr3_aa: CASSLISGLGGDTQYF

v_call: TRBV20-1
d_call: TRBD2
clone_size: NA
j_call: TRBJ2-1
cdr3_nt: TGCAGTGCTAGTTTGGGACTAGCGGGGGCCCGGTTGTTCTTC
cdr3_aa: CSASLGLAGARLFF

v_call: TRBV5-6
d_call: NA
clone_size: once
j_call: TRBJ1-4
cdr3_nt: TGTGCCAGCAGCGAAGGGACCTCGGAGGGTGAAAAACTGTTTTTT
cdr3_aa: CASSEGTSEGEKLFF

v_call: TRBV3-1/TRBV3-2
d_call: NA
clone_size: NA
j_call: TRBJ2-1
cdr3_nt: TGTGCCAGCAGCCAAGAATCTTGGGGCACCTACTACAATGAGCAGTTCTTC
cdr3_aa: CASSQESWGTYYNEQFF

v_call: TRBV7-9
d_call: TRBD2
clone_size: NA
j_call: TRBJ2-7
cdr3_nt: TGTGCCAGCAGCTTAGCCTCCGGGACTAACGAGCAGTACTTC
cdr3_aa: CASSLASGTNEQYF

v_call: TRBV7-8
d_call: NA
clone_size: NA
j_call: TRBJ1-3
cdr3_nt: TGTGCCAGCAGCTTAGGGGTCGACAGCCTCTCTGGAAACACCATATATTTT
cdr3_aa: CASSLGVDSLSGNTIYF

v_call: TRBV29-1
d_call: NA
clone_size: NA
j_call: TRBJ1-1
cdr3_nt: TGCAGCGCTGTTCCGGGGGGACAAAACAACTTAGAAGCTTTCTTT
cdr3_aa: CSAVPGGQNNLEAFF

v_call: TRBV9
d_call: TRBD2
clone_size: NA
j_call: TRBJ2-5
cdr3_nt: TGTGCCAGCAGTCCTACTAGCGGGGGGACGCGGGAGACCCAGTACTTC
cdr3_aa: CASSPTSGGTRETQYF

v_call: TRBV5-4
d_call: NA
clone_size: NA
j_call: TRBJ1-1
cdr3_nt: TGTGCCAGCAGCCGACGGGGTGAGAACACTGAAGCTTTCTTT
cdr3_aa: CASSRRGENTEAFF

v_call: TRBV4-2
d_call: NA
clone_size: NA
j_call: TRBJ1-5
cdr3_nt: TGTGCCAGCAGCCAAGGTATAAGAGTGGAGGGCAATCAGCCCCAGCATTTT
cdr3_aa: CASSQGIRVEGNQPQHF